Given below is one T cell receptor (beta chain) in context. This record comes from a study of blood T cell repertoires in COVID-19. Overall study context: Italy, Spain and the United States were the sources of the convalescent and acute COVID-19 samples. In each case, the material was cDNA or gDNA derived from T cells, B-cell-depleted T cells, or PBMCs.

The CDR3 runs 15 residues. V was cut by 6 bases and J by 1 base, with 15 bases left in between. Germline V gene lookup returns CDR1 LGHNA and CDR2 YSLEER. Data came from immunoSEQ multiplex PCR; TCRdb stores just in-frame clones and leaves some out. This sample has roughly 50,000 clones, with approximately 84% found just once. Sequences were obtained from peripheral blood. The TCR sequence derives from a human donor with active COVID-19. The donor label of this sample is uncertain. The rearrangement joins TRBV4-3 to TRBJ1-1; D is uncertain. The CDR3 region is CASRQSAASNTEAFF. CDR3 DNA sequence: TGCGCCAGCAGGCAAAGCGCGGCCTCGAACACTGAAGCTTTCTTT.